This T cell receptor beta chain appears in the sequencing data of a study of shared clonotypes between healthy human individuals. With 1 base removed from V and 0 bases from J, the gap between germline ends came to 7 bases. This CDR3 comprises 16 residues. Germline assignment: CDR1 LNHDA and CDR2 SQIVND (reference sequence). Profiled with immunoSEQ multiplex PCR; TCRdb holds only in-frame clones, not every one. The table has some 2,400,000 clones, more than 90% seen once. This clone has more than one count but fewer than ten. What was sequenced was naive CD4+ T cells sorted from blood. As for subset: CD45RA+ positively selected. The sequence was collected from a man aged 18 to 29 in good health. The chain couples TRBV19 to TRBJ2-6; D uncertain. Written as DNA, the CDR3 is TGTGCCAGTAGTATAGTACCGGGCTCTGGGGCCAACGTCCTGACTTTC. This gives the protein CASSIVPGSGANVLTF.